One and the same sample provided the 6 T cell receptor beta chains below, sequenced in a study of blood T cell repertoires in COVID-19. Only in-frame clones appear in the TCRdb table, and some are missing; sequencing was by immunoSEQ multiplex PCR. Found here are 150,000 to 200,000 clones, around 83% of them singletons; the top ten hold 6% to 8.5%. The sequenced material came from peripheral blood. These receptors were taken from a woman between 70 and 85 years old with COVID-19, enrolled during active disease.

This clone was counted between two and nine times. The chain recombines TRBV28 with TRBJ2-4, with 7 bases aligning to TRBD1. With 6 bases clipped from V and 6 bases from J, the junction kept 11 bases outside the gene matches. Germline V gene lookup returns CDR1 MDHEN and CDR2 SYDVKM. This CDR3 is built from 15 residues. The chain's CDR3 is CASSPPRGLTNIQYF. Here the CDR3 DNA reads TGTGCCAGCAGCCCCCCAAGGGGGCTAACAAACATTCAGTACTTC.

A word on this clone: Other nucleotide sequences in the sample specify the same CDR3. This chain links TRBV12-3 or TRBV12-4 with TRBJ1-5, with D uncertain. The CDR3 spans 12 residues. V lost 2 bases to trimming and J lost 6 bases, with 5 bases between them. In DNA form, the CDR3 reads TGTGCCAGCAGTTTATCGGGTCAGCCCCAGCATTTT. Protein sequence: CASSLSGQPQHF.

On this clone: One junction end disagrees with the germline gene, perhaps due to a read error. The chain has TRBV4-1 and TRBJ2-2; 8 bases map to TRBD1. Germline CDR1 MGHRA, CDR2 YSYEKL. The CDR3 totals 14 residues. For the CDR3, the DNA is TGCGCCAGCACCCAAACAGGGGGACCCGTCGGGCTGTTTTTT. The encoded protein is CASTQTGGPVGLFF.

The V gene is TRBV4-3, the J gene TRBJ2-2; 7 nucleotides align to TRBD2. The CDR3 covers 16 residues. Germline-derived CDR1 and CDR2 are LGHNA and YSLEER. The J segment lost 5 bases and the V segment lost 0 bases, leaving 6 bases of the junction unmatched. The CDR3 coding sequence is TGCGCCAGCAGCCAAGAGCGGGGAGGGGTGACCGGGGAGCTGTTTTTT. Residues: CASSQERGGVTGELFF.

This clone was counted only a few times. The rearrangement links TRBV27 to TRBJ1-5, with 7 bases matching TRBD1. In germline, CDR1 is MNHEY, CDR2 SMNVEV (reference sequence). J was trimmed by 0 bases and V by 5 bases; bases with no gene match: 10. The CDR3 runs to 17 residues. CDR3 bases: TGTGCCAGCAGTGTCGTGGGGGCAGGGGGTAGCAATCAGCCCCAGCATTTT. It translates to CASSVVGAGGSNQPQHF.

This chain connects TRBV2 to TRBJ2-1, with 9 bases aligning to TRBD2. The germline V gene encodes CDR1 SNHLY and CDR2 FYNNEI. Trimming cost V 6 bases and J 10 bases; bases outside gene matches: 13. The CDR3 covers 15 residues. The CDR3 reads CASRDESGRTVEQFF. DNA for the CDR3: TGTGCCAGCAGAGACGAGAGCGGGAGGACGGTAGAGCAGTTCTTC.